This T cell receptor beta chain emerged from a study of regulatory T cells in long-lasting Graves disease. General observations from the study: Relative to new patients (approximately 1,000), persistent patients exhibited greater sharing of public clonotypes (about 3,000). Persistent disease preferred TRBV28, TRBJ1-2 and TRBJ2-5; new disease, TRBV20-1 and TRBJ2-1.

This clonotype was observed a handful of times. Its antigen is not identified. The authors built TCR beta libraries using iRepertoire HTBI primers and Arm-PCR of CDR3 regions. TCRdb independently ran MiXCR on the multiplex PCR reads; one entry per CDR3 protein. The sample has 520,000 or so distinct CDR3 sequences, 9.5% to 15% seen once. The CDR3 runs to 17 residues. Trimming removed 3 bases at V and 0 bases at J, with 15 bases between. Germline loops: CDR1 LNHDA, CDR2 SQIVND (reference sequence). Sample time point: newly diagnosed GD, antithyroid drugs for less than 3 months. From RNA extracted from PBMCs, the TCR library was made. The same sample was also studied in work on T cells in Graves' hyperthyroidism and ophthalmopathy. That paper states: In making diagnoses, clinical symptoms, serum thyroxine and TRAb, thyroid ultrasound and orbital computed tomography were all used. Onset of ophthalmopathy came a median around 7.1 months after the model predicted it.

The source is a woman in her thirties with Graves disease. The sample in question was peripheral blood mononuclear cells (PBMCs), obtained at new diagnosis, from a patient treated with antithyroid drugs. The chain combines TRBV19 with TRBJ1-5; D is uncertain. CDR3 bases: TGTGCCAGTAGTATGGACCCAGGCGCCTATAGCAATCAGCCCCAGCATTTT. Translation gives CASSMDPGAYSNQPQHF.